This entry lists 8 T cell receptor beta chains sequenced from one sample in a study of metastatic and nonmetastatic thyroid tumors. Using MiXCR, TCRdb re-called clones from the PCR reads. The sample lists tens of thousands of clones; roughly 24% were seen once. Patients were all untreated before their thyroid surgery. The sequencing input was blood. Every receptor here comes from a female donor with papillary thyroid cancer or a benign thyroid nodule (not recorded which). Some clones in this sample may be carry-over from other donors' samples.

This clone has ten or more counts. The chain uses TRBV11-3 and TRBJ2-2, with 14 bases fitting TRBD2. V dropped 1 base and J dropped 0; count of bases not matched to a gene: 4. Germline-derived CDR1 and CDR2 are SGHNT and YENEEA. The CDR3 is 19 residues long. CDR3 DNA sequence: TGTGCCAGCAGCTTAGTGAGGACTAGCGGGAGGTCGAACACCGGGGAGCTGTTTTTT. Its translation is CASSLVRTSGRSNTGELFF.

This chain joins TRBV4-2 and TRBJ2-1; 7 bases are a match to TRBD2. This CDR3 has 15 residues. Unmatched junction bases numbered 9, after V lost 6 bases and J lost 4 bases. Germline lookup yields CDR1 LGHNA and CDR2 YNFKEQ. This CDR3 is CASSSKTSSYNEQFF. In DNA form, the CDR3 reads TGTGCCAGCAGTTCCAAGACTAGCTCTTACAATGAGCAGTTCTTC.

The sample holds many counts of this clone. A junction end diverges from the germline sequence, so it may reflect a read error. This CDR3 is also generated by other DNA sequences in the sample. The rearrangement uses TRBV7-3 and TRBJ2-2; 7 bases are a match to TRBD2. CDR1 is SGHTA, CDR2 FQGTGA, per germline. The CDR3 is 16 residues long. CDR3: CASSLTPAGMTGELFF. The CDR3 DNA reads TGTGCCAGTAGCTTAACCCCAGCGGGGATGACCGGGGAGCTGTTTTTT.

This clone rates as medium-sized. The chain combines TRBV4-3 with TRBJ2-2; D is ambiguous. V lost 6 bases and J lost 3, with 14 bases in between. This CDR3 comprises 15 residues. CDR1 and CDR2 (germline): LGHNA, YSLEER. CDR3 amino acids: CASSLSGPDTGELFF. CDR3 nucleotide sequence: TGCGCCAGCAGTTTGTCCGGGCCGGACACCGGGGAGCTGTTTTTT.

This sequence joins TRBV30 and TRBJ1-2; 7 positions agree with TRBD1. Trimming at V came to 0 bases and at J to 4 bases, leaving 8 bases not matched to a gene. The CDR3 is 15 residues long. Germline V lookup: CDR1 GTSNPN, CDR2 SVGIG (reference sequence). This CDR3 is CAWSVLGRGGYGYTF. CDR3 DNA: TGTGCCTGGAGTGTACTTGGCAGGGGGGGCTATGGCTACACCTTC.

This clone was recorded at least ten times. The V and J genes are TRBV6-1 and TRBJ1-5; maybe TRBD1 (5 bases). V lost 4 bases to trimming and J lost 7 bases, with 11 bases between them. CDR1 is MNHNS, CDR2 SASEGT, per germline. This CDR3 spans 13 amino acids. The chain's CDR3 is CASSVGVEQPQHF. The CDR3 DNA reads as TGTGCCAGCAGTGTGGGGGTAGAGCAGCCCCAGCATTTT.

In this sample, this clone turned up many times. This chain uses TRBV12-3 or TRBV12-4 with TRBJ1-5; D is perhaps TRBD1 (5 bases). Trimming took 4 bases from V and 3 from J, leaving 13 bases between them. CDR3 length: 15 amino acids. The CDR3 sequence is CASSSDGTLNQPQHF. The CDR3 DNA sequence: TGTGCCAGCAGTTCGGACGGGACTCTCAATCAGCCCCAGCATTTT.

This clone was counted many times. The chain is built from TRBV7-3 and TRBJ2-1, with TRBD2 matching 8 bases. The junction had 9 bases not matched to a gene; V was cut back by 5 bases and J by 9 bases. This CDR3 has 14 amino acids. Germline V gives CDR1 SGHTA, CDR2 FQGTGA. The CDR3 loop is CASSPDGGAGEQFF. CDR3 DNA sequence: TGTGCCAGCAGCCCAGACGGGGGGGCCGGTGAGCAGTTCTTC.